This T cell receptor (beta chain) was identified during a study of blood T cell repertoires in COVID-19. Study details: Donors in the United States, Italy and Spain gave samples during acute or convalescent COVID-19. PBMCs, B-cell-depleted T cells, or T cells provided the cDNA or gDNA that made up the material.

Germline V gives CDR1 ENHRY, CDR2 SYGVKD. V was clipped by 3 bases and J by 0 bases; unmatched bases: 5. This CDR3 contains 16 residues. In the authors' methods: Amplification of reference gene primers provided the estimated nucleated cell counts. Measured with immunoSEQ multiplex PCR; TCRdb has only the in-frame clones, and not every one. For V, J and clone size, that table is used; D and trimming come from the DNA. Among some 26,000 clones listed, roughly 88% were seen once. What was sequenced was peripheral blood. The TCR comes from a woman aged 50 to 60 with active COVID-19. The chain uses TRBV10-3 and TRBJ2-1; TRBD2 matches at 7 bases. In DNA form, the CDR3 reads TGTGCCATCAGTGACCGGGGCGGGAGCTCCTACAATGAGCAGTTCTTC. This sequence encodes CAISDRGGSSYNEQFF.